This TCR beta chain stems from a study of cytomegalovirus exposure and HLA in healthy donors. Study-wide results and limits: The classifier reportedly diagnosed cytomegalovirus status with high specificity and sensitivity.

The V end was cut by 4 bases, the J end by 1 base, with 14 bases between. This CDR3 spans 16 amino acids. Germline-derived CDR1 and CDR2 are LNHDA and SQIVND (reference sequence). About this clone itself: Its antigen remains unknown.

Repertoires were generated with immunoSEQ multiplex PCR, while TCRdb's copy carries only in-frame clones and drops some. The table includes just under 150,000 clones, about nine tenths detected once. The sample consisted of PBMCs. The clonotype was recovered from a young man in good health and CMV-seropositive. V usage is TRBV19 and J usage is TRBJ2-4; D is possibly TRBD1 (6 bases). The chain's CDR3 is CASSTWDIWAKNIQYF. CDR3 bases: TGTGCCAGTAGTACCTGGGACATCTGGGCCAAAAACATTCAGTACTTC.